This T cell receptor (beta chain) was identified during a study of blood T cell repertoires in COVID-19. Study context: Samples came from the United States, Italy and Spain, spanning acute and convalescent COVID-19.

This clone was seen only once. Study processing details: Estimates of nucleated cell counts were drawn from the amplification of reference gene primers. Method: immunoSEQ multiplex PCR; TCRdb's copy keeps in-frame clones and lacks some. Clone size and the V and J calls come from that table; the DNA yielded D and trimming. The table has roughly 450,000 clones, 90% seen once. The sequence was collected from a man younger than 35 who had recovered from COVID-19. Material: PBMCs or T cells enriched from blood (not recorded which).

The CDR3 region is CASRRLAGGAYEQYF. The CDR3 nucleotides read TGTGCCAGCAGACGACTAGCGGGAGGCGCCTACGAGCAGTACTTC. The chain joins TRBV2 to TRBJ2-7; TRBD2 aligns across 13 bases. Trimming removed 6 bases from V and 2 bases from J; junction bases left unmatched: 4. The CDR3 is 15 amino acids. Germline V CDR1 and CDR2: SNHLY, FYNNEI.